This is a list of T cell receptor beta chains from one sample in a study of early T cells in non-severe SARS-CoV-2 infection. TCRdb used MiXCR to reprocess the 5' RACE reads, holding one entry per CDR3 protein. The data hold tens of thousands of distinct CDR3 sequences, with roughly 12% observed a single time. What was sequenced was whole blood. These TCRs come from an adult who was a healthcare worker with PCR-confirmed SARS-CoV-2 infection or an uninfected control (not recorded which). CDR3s include the opening cysteine and the closing phenylalanine or tryptophan. A D gene is named only where the DNA matches it firmly. Expanded clones get a size class; other rows say once, few or many, or leave the size out.

>NA|TRBJ1-3|NA|TRBV3-1
CASSQDGQLGSGNTIYF
TGTGCCAGCAGCCAAGATGGCCAGTTGGGCTCTGGAAACACCATATATTTT
>NA|TRBJ2-3|TRBD2|TRBV3-1
CASTSSGTTQYF
TGTGCCAGCACCTCTAGCGGGACTACGCAGTATTTT
>NA|TRBJ2-7|NA|TRBV12-3/TRBV12-4
CASSLRQGSYEQYF
TGTGCCAGCAGTTTACGGCAGGGTTCGTACGAGCAGTACTTC
>NA|TRBJ2-1|NA|TRBV3-1
CASSRVSGEQFF
TGTGCCAGCAGCCGAGTTAGTGGTGAGCAGTTCTTC
>many|TRBJ1-6|TRBD1|TRBV5-3
CARSLPGTAGMALHF
TGTGCCAGAAGCTTACCCGGGACAGCGGGTATGGCCCTCCACTTT
>few|TRBJ2-7|NA|TRBV7-9
CASSDYLYEQYF
TGTGCCAGCAGCGACTACCTCTACGAGCAGTACTTC
>many|TRBJ2-1|NA|TRBV14
CASSQALRLPADFNEQFF
TGTGCCAGCAGCCAAGCCCTGAGACTCCCTGCTGACTTTAATGAGCAGTTCTTC
>NA|TRBJ2-7|NA|TRBV11-2
CASSLGPETKEQYF
TGTGCCAGCAGCTTAGGTCCAGAGACGAAAGAGCAGTACTTC
>many|TRBJ2-5|TRBD2|TRBV20-1
CSARVAGGPRETQYF
TGCAGTGCTAGAGTCGCGGGAGGGCCTCGGGAGACCCAGTACTTC
>many|TRBJ2-7|NA|TRBV30
CAWSEANEQYF
TGTGCCTGGAGTGAGGCAAACGAGCAGTACTTC
>few|TRBJ2-3|NA|TRBV7-2
CASSLESPTQYF
TGTGCCAGCAGCTTAGAATCACCCACGCAGTATTTT
>NA|TRBJ1-4|NA|TRBV4-1
CASSQPVANEKLFF
TGCGCCAGCAGCCAACCGGTAGCTAATGAAAAACTGTTTTTT
>NA|TRBJ2-5|NA|TRBV21-1
CASSIGTRTQETQYF
TGTGCCAGCAGTATAGGTACAAGGACACAAGAGACCCAGTACTTC
>NA|TRBJ2-5|NA|TRBV12-3/TRBV12-4
CASSLESETQYF
TGTGCCAGCAGTTTGGAGAGCGAGACCCAGTACTTC
>few|TRBJ2-1|NA|TRBV2
CASSEMARDEQFF
TGTGCCAGCAGTGAAATGGCTCGAGATGAGCAGTTCTTC
>many|TRBJ1-4|NA|TRBV18
CASSPSSRRTTNEKLFF
TGTGCCAGCTCACCAAGTAGCCGGCGGACAACTAATGAAAAACTGTTTTTT
>NA|TRBJ2-1|NA|TRBV30
CAWSIQGNEQFF
TGTGCCTGGAGCATACAGGGCAATGAGCAGTTCTTC
>NA|TRBJ2-5|TRBD1|TRBV7-9
CASSLEVWRRTGQETQYF
TGTGCCAGCAGCTTAGAGGTCTGGCGGCGGACAGGACAAGAGACCCAGTACTTC
>NA|TRBJ2-1|NA|TRBV20-1
CSARPGIRSYNEQFF
TGCAGTGCTAGGCCGGGGATACGCTCCTACAATGAGCAGTTCTTC
>few|TRBJ2-1|TRBD2|TRBV19
CASSMSSGTSYNEQFF
TGTGCCAGTAGTATGTCTAGCGGGACCTCCTACAATGAGCAGTTCTTC
>NA|TRBJ1-1|NA|TRBV11-2
CASSLVGLTEAFF
TGTGCCAGCAGCCTGGTCGGGCTCACTGAAGCTTTCTTT
>NA|TRBJ2-3|TRBD2|TRBV7-2
CASSQGLAADTQYF
TGTGCCAGCAGCCAAGGACTAGCGGCAGATACGCAGTATTTT
>few|TRBJ2-3|TRBD1|TRBV18
CASSPDRGTGPDTQYF
TGTGCCAGCTCACCAGATAGGGGGACAGGGCCAGATACGCAGTATTTT
>few|TRBJ1-1|NA|TRBV3-1
CASSQEGFQGTEAFF
TGTGCCAGCAGCCAAGAAGGATTCCAGGGAACTGAAGCTTTCTTT
>NA|TRBJ1-4|NA|TRBV3-1
CASSQDSAGYSVF
TGTGCCAGCAGCCAAGATTCGGCAGGGTATAGCGTTTTT
>few|TRBJ2-1|TRBD2|TRBV11-2
CASRPPLAASYNEQFF
TGTGCCAGCAGGCCACCCCTAGCGGCTTCCTACAATGAGCAGTTCTTC
>many|TRBJ2-1|TRBD1|TRBV6-2/TRBV6-3
CASSPQGDSYNEQFF
TGTGCCAGCAGCCCCCAGGGGGACTCCTACAATGAGCAGTTCTTC
>many|TRBJ2-2|NA|TRBV7-3
CASSLGGRANTGELFF
TGTGCCAGCAGCTTAGGTGGGAGAGCGAACACCGGGGAGCTGTTTTTT
>NA|TRBJ2-3|TRBD2|TRBV5-8
CTSSGGLAGDTQYF
TGTACCAGCAGCGGCGGACTAGCGGGAGATACGCAGTATTTT
>NA|TRBJ1-2|NA|TRBV6-2/TRBV6-3
CASSYSPGTGIYGYTF
TGTGCCAGCAGTTACTCTCCCGGGACGGGGATTTATGGCTACACCTTC
>many|TRBJ2-2|TRBD2|TRBV20-1
CSARDSQAGATGELFF
TGCAGTGCTAGAGATTCCCAAGCGGGGGCGACCGGGGAGCTGTTTTTT
>many|TRBJ2-6|TRBD2|TRBV27
CASSGAGGASGANVLTF
TGTGCCAGCAGTGGGGCGGGGGGAGCCTCCGGGGCCAACGTCCTGACTTTC